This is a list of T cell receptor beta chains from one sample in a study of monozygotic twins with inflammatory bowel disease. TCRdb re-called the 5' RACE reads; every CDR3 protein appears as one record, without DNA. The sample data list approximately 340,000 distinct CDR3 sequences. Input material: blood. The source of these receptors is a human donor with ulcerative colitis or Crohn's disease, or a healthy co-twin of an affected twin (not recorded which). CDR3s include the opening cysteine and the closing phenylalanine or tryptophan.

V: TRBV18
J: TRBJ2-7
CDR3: CASSPPGWHYEQYF

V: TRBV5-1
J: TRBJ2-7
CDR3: CASSQITGYGGEQYF

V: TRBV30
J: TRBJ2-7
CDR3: CAWSGGLVGYEQYF

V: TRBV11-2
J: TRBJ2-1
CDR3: CASSLVSLAEMNSFYNEQFF

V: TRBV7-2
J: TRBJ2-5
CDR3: CASGSETGGTQYF

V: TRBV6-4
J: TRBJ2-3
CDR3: CASSDSAGGSTDTQYF

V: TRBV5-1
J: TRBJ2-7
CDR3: CASSIGVSSYEQYF

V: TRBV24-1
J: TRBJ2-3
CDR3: CATSRGGVADTQYF

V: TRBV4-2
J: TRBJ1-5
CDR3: CASSQDLGAERANQPQHF

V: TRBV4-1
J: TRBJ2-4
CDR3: CASSPLPRPGAKNIQYF

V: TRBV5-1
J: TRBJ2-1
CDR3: CASSPGRPRDSTEQFF

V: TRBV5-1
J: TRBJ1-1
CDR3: CASSPARKNNEAFF

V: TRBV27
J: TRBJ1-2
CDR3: CASSFRGGYGYTF

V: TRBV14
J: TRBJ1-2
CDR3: CASSQGGAQARYGYTF

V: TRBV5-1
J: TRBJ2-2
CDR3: CASSTTRQGRNAGELFF

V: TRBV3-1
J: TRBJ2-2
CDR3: CASSQEQEAGELFF

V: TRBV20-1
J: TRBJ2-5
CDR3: CSVSAQGSVTQYF

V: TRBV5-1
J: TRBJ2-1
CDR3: CASSFISGANNEQFF

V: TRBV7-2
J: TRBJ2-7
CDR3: CASSSDRAAYEQYF

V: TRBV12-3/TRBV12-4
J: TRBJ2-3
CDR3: CASSSPMGRGGADTQYF

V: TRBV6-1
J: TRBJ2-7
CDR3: CASRPRQAGGVYEQYF

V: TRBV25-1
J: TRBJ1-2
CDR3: CASQPGGDNYGYTF

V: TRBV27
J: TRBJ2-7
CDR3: CASSSSYERAPYF

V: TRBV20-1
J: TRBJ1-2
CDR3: CSASLDRVSGYTF

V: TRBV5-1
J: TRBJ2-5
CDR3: CASSSPLSVRQETQYF

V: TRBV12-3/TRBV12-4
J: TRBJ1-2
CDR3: CASSSRLPYGYTF

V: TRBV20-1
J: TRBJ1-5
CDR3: CSAREGSRSQPQHF

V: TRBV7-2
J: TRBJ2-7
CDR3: CASSLGVAGSYEQYF

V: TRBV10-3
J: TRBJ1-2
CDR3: CAISEGRGYTF

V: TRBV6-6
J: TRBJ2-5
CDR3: CASSNLGQEETQYF

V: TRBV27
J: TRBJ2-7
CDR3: CASSLSAILSHEQYF

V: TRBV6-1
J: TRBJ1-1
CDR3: CASNPPYRQPGKGTEAFF

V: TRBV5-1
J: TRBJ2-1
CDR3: CASSLAVSSGSEGEQFF

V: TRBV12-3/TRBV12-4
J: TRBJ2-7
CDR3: CASSSTGGSAYEQYF

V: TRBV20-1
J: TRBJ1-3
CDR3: CSASRGAGNTIYF

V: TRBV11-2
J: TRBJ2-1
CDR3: CASSLEFLWNEQFF

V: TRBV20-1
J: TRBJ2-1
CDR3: CSASGGKTAYNEQFF

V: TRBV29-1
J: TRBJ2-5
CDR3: CSVSPTPMETQYF

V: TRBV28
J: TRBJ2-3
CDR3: CASSLSEGVADTQYF

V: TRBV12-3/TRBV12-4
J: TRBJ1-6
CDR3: CASSSRTGRRNSPLHF

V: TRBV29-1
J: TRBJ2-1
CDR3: CSAILVDEQFF

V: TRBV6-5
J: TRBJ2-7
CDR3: CASSFRDYRRGNSYEQYF

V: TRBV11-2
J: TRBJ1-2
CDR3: CASSLVAEAYGYTF

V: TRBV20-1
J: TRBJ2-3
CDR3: CSAPHGPDTQYF

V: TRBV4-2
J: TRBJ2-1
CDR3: CASSSSSGNNEQFF

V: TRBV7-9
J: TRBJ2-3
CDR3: CAATRIVPKTDTQYF

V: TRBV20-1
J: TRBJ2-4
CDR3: CSAALSGILAKNIQYF

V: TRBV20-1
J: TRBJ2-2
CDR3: CSARDYLQGSSGELFF

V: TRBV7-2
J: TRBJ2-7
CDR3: CASSLGGLAGSYEQYF

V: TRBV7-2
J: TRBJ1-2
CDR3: CASSLEGRAFYGYTF

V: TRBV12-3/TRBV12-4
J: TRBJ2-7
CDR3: CASSLAWLGALNYEQYF

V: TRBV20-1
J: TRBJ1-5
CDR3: CSVQSGTGGLSNQPQHF